This TCR beta chain emerged from a study of cytomegalovirus exposure and HLA in healthy donors (dated by TCRdb to about 2017). Study-wide context: According to an earlier analysis of several hundred of the donors, some 180 million T cells yielded some 110 million unique TCR beta sequences and approximately 300 Gb of sequence data. An early release that covered some 630 HLA-typed donors contained around 300 gigabases of sequencing data and roughly 84 million unique TCR sequences. Among the roughly 370 genotyped donors, around 81% belonged to the genetic ancestry cluster associated with self-reported Caucasian donors. The study aimed to test whether signatures of past pathogen exposure could be identified by cataloging public T cell receptors. The study used immunosequencing to profile the T cell repertoires of approximately 690 subjects and linked those repertoires to cytomegalovirus serostatus. In addition to the first cohort of 650 to 800 subjects, a separate validation cohort of 130 or so different subjects was used. To predict cytomegalovirus infection status, the study combined high-throughput TCR immunosequencing, statistical association of individual TCRs with disease status, and machine learning. To study patterns of TCR occurrence, a later analysis re-analyzed previously published TCR beta repertoires from around 700 donors and added high-resolution HLA genotyping. Rather than using new phenotypic data, the later analysis identified candidate immune exposures from TCR beta sequences and from how often those sequences occurred across donors. An earlier analysis of several hundred of the donors applied high-throughput TCR beta sequencing to assess whether each TCR beta V gene segment acted as functional or pseudogenic. Donor age, sex, ethnicity and CMV serostatus were compiled together with the repertoire data. A later genetic analysis took genome-wide SNP genotypes for about three fifths of the roughly 670 donors and used that subset as a discovery cohort. Every discovery cohort repertoire had been produced on one sequencing platform. Class I and class II HLA loci were covered by the typing at four-digit resolution. The number of typed donors differed by locus: about 620-640 for A, B, C, DRB1 and DQB1; 522 for DQA1; some 610 for DPA1; and about 450 for DPB1. Roughly 5 DR-DQ haplotypes were handled as single units for association and clustering because linkage in the cohort was strong. Among some 400 genotyped donors of the cohort, an average of approximately 240,000 unique TCR beta nucleotide sequences was sequenced per donor, of which about 18% were non-productive.

What the study reported, not specific to this receptor: Three of the identified cytomegalovirus-associated TCR beta chains were confirmed in vitro to be specific for cytomegalovirus antigens. CMV serostatus was the only immune exposure information available for the cohort. A later analysis associated 15,000 to 20,000 TCR beta sequences with specific HLA alleles at a false discovery rate of 0.05. This cohort had only TCR beta chains sequenced, and the lack of alpha or paired-chain data limited which features could be detected. Presence/absence analyses assumed roughly uniform sequencing depth across donors, an assumption that may not hold. Cytomegalovirus status was reported to be diagnosed by the classifier with high specificity and sensitivity in both the original and validation cohorts. Because HLA typing was missing for some donors at each locus, association tests included only the typed subset. A group of highly shared sequence variants was considered likely to be a technical artifact of the sequencing pipeline. A later analysis found that TCR association rates varied across HLA loci, with DRB1 alleles showing the most associated TCRs and HLA-C alleles the fewest. A further reported finding was that TCR beta sequences accurately predicted the HLA-A and HLA-B alleles for most subjects in the first cohort. According to a later analysis, most CMV-associated TCR beta chains appeared to be HLA-restricted, and the HLA associations seemed to be driven largely by CMV exposure. Across donors, most TCR sequences were observed very rarely, whereas some public TCRs were present in many individuals. V-gene and J-gene trimming of TCR beta chains was associated with a missense DCLRE1C variant in a later genetic analysis, and the association was replicated in an independent cohort. In a later analysis, HLA-associated TCR beta chains were found to be more clonally expanded and to have lower generation probabilities than equally common non-associated chains. The study listed 164 TCR beta chains as associated with cytomegalovirus. Because counts were too low, approximately 18 rarely observed V segments, including chromosome 9 orphons, were excluded from the earlier analysis of fewer than 650 of the donors. Broadly in line with IMGT annotations, most TCR beta V segments showed up in productive rearrangements about 87% or about 30% of the time in an earlier analysis of roughly 590 of the donors. It was suggested by the authors that the approach could potentially be generalized to other disease states and immunological phenotypes. In a later genetic analysis, fewer N-insertions in productive TCRs were reported among donors in an Asian-associated ancestry cluster than the roughly 700-donor mean. Correlated functional status among segregating V segments might reflect linkage disequilibrium, but an unknown experimental factor could not be ruled out. When HLA alleles, especially DR and DQ, strongly co-occurred, attributing TCR associations to individual alleles was difficult. A later analysis reported that several top co-occurrence clusters appeared linked to parvovirus B19, influenza, CMV and Epstein-Barr virus.

To note about this clone: What this receptor recognizes is not known. Qualities for individual bases were not recorded, and no much larger clone is one base off.

Library creation used the immunoSEQ multiplex PCR assay. A mixture of 60 forward primers for TCR Vbeta segments and 13 reverse primers for TCR Jbeta segments was used in the multiplex PCR. The CDR3 region of rearranged TCR beta genes was amplified from genomic DNA with a multiplex PCR assay. On the Illumina HiSeq System, the amplified TCR beta libraries were sequenced as 87-base-pair reads. The study's own analysis went as follows. Across the roughly 640 repertoires, a later analysis counted approximately 83 million unique TCR beta chains, roughly 11 million of which were shared by at least two donors. A nearest-neighbor algorithm error-corrected the raw reads and collapsed the reads into unique sequences, merging closely related sequences to remove PCR and sequencing errors. To assign V, D and J gene segments, CDR3 sequences were aligned to IMGT reference sequences. For a sequence to be retained, at least a six-nucleotide match to both a V gene segment and a J gene segment was required. A rearrangement counted as productive if the CDR3 had no stop codons and remained in frame with V and J, and every other rearrangement counted as non-productive. CDR3 was defined by IMGT convention, running from the second conserved V-encoded cysteine to the conserved J-encoded phenylalanine. The earlier analysis of about 610 of the donors excluded any sequence lacking an unambiguous match to a single V gene segment. In an earlier analysis of several hundred of the donors, V segments were called functional above 56.7% productive rearrangements and were called segregating when the between-donor standard deviation exceeded 5%. To diagnose cytomegalovirus status from the catalog of TCR beta chain sequences, a statistical classification framework was built. A later analysis assigned V and J genes by comparing TCR nucleotide sequences with IMGT/GENE-DB human TR gene sequences. In a later analysis, CDR3 sequences and most-parsimonious VDJ recombination scenarios were assigned using the TCRdist pipeline. In a later analysis, each TCR beta chain was defined by its CDR3 amino acid sequence together with its V-gene family, and reads without a unique V-gene family were excluded. To address suspected cross-contamination and a sequencing artifact, a later analysis removed roughly 580 highly shared, low-generation-probability nucleotide sequences. For each public chain, a later analysis derived a clonal expansion index from normalized ranks of inferred template counts within each repertoire. In a later analysis, generation probabilities were computed with a VDJ recombination model fitted to out-of-frame rearrangements, and the resulting probabilities were checked against IGoR. Hypergeometric tests were used in a later analysis to score TCR-TCR, TCR-HLA and TCR-CMV co-occurrence, with a repertoire-size bias correction applied to the TCR pairs. In a later analysis, false discovery rates were estimated by permuting HLA or CMV assignments 20 times. In a later analysis, co-occurring TCRs were grouped using DBSCAN, and TCRdist sequence similarity was added for clustering within HLA-allele-positive subsets. Repertoires with fewer than 30,000 or more than 120,000 public chains, plus five repertoires with anomalous nucleotide sharing, were excluded from co-occurrence clustering. Drawn from immuneACCESS, this table holds only the in-frame rearrangements with V and J called that TCRdb kept. Clones are partly lost; checked studies trace under half to an unresolved V gene and leave the rest unexplained. V and J calls and clone size are copied from that table; D and trimming were computed from the DNA. The sample profile shows roughly 160,000 clones; 77% of them were found once. The top ten clones comprise 1.5% to 2% of the sample.

The cohort was made up of 500 to 850 healthy bone marrow donors. At the time of sampling, all cohort members were nominally healthy, though unrecorded immune exposures were likely present. The donor tested CMV seronegative and was one of the 352 seronegative cohort members. Each donor provided a peripheral blood sample, and peripheral blood mononuclear cells were used for TCR beta sequencing. The Qiagen DNeasy Blood Extraction Kit was used to extract genomic DNA from the blood cell samples. The clonotype comes from a woman aged 25-40 years in good health and CMV-seronegative. Sequenced sample: PBMCs.

At the DNA level, the sequence is TGTGCCAGCGTAGGCAGGGGGCGCGTCACTGAAGCTTTCTTT. Translated, it reads CASVGRGRVTEAFF. In this chain, TRBV2 is recombined with TRBJ1-1, and TRBD1 aligns with 8 junction nucleotides. From the cysteine through the phenylalanine, the CDR3 covers 14 amino acids. The DNA shown is the 42-base CDR3, in frame from base 1. Clipping removes 8 bases from V and 4 bases from J, with 9 as the unmatched junction base count. Sequences SNHLY (CDR1) and FYNNEI (CDR2) are obtained from the germline V gene. The CDR3 plus the reference TRBV2 and TRBJ1-1 genes for the other parts give the full variable domain: EPEVTQTPSHQVTQMGQEVILRCVPISNHLYFYWYRQILGQKVEFLVSFYNNEISEKSEIFDDQFSVERPDGSNFTLKIRSTKLEDSAMYFCASVGRGRVTEAFFGQGTRLTVV.